The sequence of this TCR beta chain was determined in a study of cytomegalovirus exposure and HLA in healthy donors. Study results and caveats: There were about 160 TCR beta chains listed as cytomegalovirus-associated. In vitro data verified three CMV-associated chains as specific for CMV antigens. Most TCR sequences were uncommon, yet certain public TCRs appeared in many donors. First-cohort TCR clusters were later found to tend to co-occur in the approximately 110 validation repertoires.

This CDR3 contains 16 residues. V dropped 0 bases and J dropped 5 bases, with 16 bases sitting between them. The germline CDR1 and CDR2 sequences are GTSNPN and SVGIG (reference sequence). Concerning this clone: Its antigen is undetermined.

Only in-frame clones appear in the TCRdb table, and some are missing; sequencing was by immunoSEQ multiplex PCR. The sample has 150,000 to 200,000 clones; about 82% are singletons. The sequence was collected from a young woman in good health and CMV-seronegative. The sample consisted of PBMCs. This chain connects TRBV30 to TRBJ2-2; D unresolved. The CDR3: CAWSVRSVGQTGELFF. In DNA form, the CDR3 reads TGTGCCTGGAGTGTACGATCCGTTGGGCAGACCGGGGAGCTGTTTTTT.